The next 9 T cell receptor beta chains were all read from a single sample in a study of T cells in Graves' hyperthyroidism and ophthalmopathy. The CDR3 regions of TCR beta were amplified from RNA transcripts. The primer set for the first-round RT-PCR of the TCR CDR3 was HTBI. TCRdb re-called the multiplex PCR reads through MiXCR, storing one row per CDR3 protein. The sample has almost 500,000 distinct CDR3 sequences; 22% are singletons. The sequenced sample was blood. These TCRs come from a woman in her seventies with Graves' ophthalmopathy.

This clonotype was seen once. The conserved final phenylalanine or tryptophan is absent from the CDR3, which likely points to a read error. The chain uses TRBV28 and TRBJ2-5, with D possibly matching TRBD1 (6 bases). CDR1 is MDHEN and CDR2 is SYDVKM in the germline V gene. V shed 6 bases and J shed 3 bases, with 11 bases lying between them. The CDR3 is made up of 13 amino acids. The CDR3 is CASRGHGKETQYL. CDR3 nucleotide sequence: TGTGCCAGCAGGGGACACGGAAAAGAGACCCAGTACCTC.

This clonotype was picked up a small number of times. The CDR3 bases are TGTGCCTGGACGTACGGGGCAGATACGCAGTATTTT. Translation: CAWTYGADTQYF. J is TRBJ2-3 and V is TRBV30; perhaps TRBD2 as D (5 bases). The CDR3 loop spans 12 amino acids. CDR1 GTSNPN and CDR2 SVGIG come from the germline V gene (reference sequence). V lost 4 bases and J lost 4, with 9 bases in between.

The table lists this clonotype with many counts. The chain uses TRBV3-1 and TRBJ1-5, with D uncertain. The CDR3 covers 15 residues. Germline-derived CDR1 and CDR2 are LGHDT and YNNKEL (reference sequence). V lost 4 bases and J lost 4, with 14 bases in between. The CDR3 nucleotides are TGTGCCAGCAGCCTGGCGGGAGTCCTTAATCAGCCCCAGCATTTT. Translation gives CASSLAGVLNQPQHF.

This clonotype was counted only a few times. The chain is built from TRBV28 and TRBJ2-1; D remains ambiguous. Germline-derived CDR1 and CDR2 are MDHEN and SYDVKM. The length of the CDR3 is 14 residues. V gave up 8 bases and J gave up 9 bases, with 20 bases separating them. The CDR3 sequence is CASHDALGLVEQFF. The CDR3 nucleotides read TGTGCCAGCCATGATGCCCTTGGTTTGGTTGAGCAGTTCTTC. The entire variable domain, with the rest obtained from reference TRBV28 and TRBJ2-1, is as follows: DVKVTQSSRYLVKRTGEKVFLECVQDMDHENMFWYRQDPGLGLRLIYFSYDVKMKEKGDIPEGYSVSREKKERFSLILESASTNQTSMYLCASHDALGLVEQFFGPGTRLTVL.

The chain recombines TRBV30 with TRBJ2-5; either TRBD1 or TRBD2 may supply D (5 bases each). CDR3 length equals 12 residues. The germline gives CDR1 GTSNPN, CDR2 SVGIG (reference sequence). Deletions cut 1 base from V and 13 bases from J, with 16 bases between. The CDR3 DNA sequence: TGTGCCTGGAGTGGGGACGGACTCTTTTGGTACTTC. Amino acid sequence: CAWSGDGLFWYF.

The sample holds one count of this clonotype. The chain uses TRBV5-5 and TRBJ1-2; D might be TRBD1 (5 bases). V lost 5 bases, J lost 4 bases, and 15 bases lay in between. The germline V gene has CDR1 SGHKS and CDR2 YYEKEE (reference sequence). CDR3 length: 14 amino acids. The CDR3 DNA follows: TGTGCCAGCAGGGCCACCTGGGACCTCTATGGCTACACCTTC. Encoded protein: CASRATWDLYGYTF.

The J gene is TRBJ2-1, the V gene TRBV14; 11 bases are shared with TRBD2. Per the germline V gene, CDR1 is SGHDN and CDR2 is FVKESK. With V trimmed by 4 bases and J by 6 bases, 5 bases remained unmatched. The CDR3 loop spans 15 amino acids. CDR3 protein: CASSPGTSGPNEQFF. In DNA, the CDR3 is TGTGCCAGCAGCCCGGGGACTAGCGGTCCCAATGAGCAGTTCTTC.

This chain links TRBV5-1 with TRBJ1-2; perhaps TRBD1 as D (5 bases). In germline, CDR1 is SGHRS, CDR2 YFSETQ. CDR3 length: 15 amino acids. Trimming left V 0 bases short and J 1 base short, with 10 bases between. CDR3 sequence: CASSLAAGLNYGYTF. The CDR3 DNA is TGCGCCAGCAGCTTGGCCGCAGGGCTTAACTATGGCTACACCTTC.

This clonotype occurred a few times. The chain uses TRBV3-1 and TRBJ2-3; D is uncertain. Germline V CDR1 and CDR2: LGHDT, YNNKEL (reference sequence). V shed 1 base and J shed 1 base, with 9 bases lying between them. CDR3 length equals 15 residues. The DNA for the CDR3 is TGTGCCAGCAGCCAAGTAAGTCCGCGCACAGATACGCAGTATTTT. Encoded protein: CASSQVSPRTDTQYF.